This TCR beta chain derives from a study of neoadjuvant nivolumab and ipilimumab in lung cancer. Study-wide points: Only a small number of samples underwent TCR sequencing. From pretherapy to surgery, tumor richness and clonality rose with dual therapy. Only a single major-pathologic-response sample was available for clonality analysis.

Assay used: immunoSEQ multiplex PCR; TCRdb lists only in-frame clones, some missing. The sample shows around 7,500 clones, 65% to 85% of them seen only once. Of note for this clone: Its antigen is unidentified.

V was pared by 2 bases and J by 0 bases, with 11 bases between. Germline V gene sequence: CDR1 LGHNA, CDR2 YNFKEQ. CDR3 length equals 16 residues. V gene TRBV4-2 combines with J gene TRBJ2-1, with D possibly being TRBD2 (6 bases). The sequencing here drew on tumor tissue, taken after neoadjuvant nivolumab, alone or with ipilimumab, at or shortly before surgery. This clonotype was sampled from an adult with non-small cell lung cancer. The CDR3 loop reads CASSQTSRSSYNEQFF. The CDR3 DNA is TGTGCCAGCAGCCAAACTAGCCGGAGCTCCTACAATGAGCAGTTCTTC.